This T cell receptor beta chain was recovered during a study of T cells in Graves' hyperthyroidism and ophthalmopathy. Study-wide results and limits: The majority of expanded thyroid clonotypes above 0.001 also appeared in blood.

This clonotype occurred many times. Its antigen remains unknown. Diagnostic decisions used clinical symptoms, serum thyroxine and TRAb, thyroid ultrasound and orbital computed tomography. Amplification of TCR beta CDR3 regions used RNA as the template. In the first-round RT-PCR of the TCR CDR3, the HTBI primer set was used. TCRdb ran MiXCR on the multiplex PCR reads and lists one entry per CDR3 protein. The sample holds 350,000 to 400,000 distinct CDR3 sequences, about 19% seen once. Trimming removed 4 bases from V and 7 bases from J, with 5 bases in between. This CDR3 has 11 amino acids. Sequenced material: blood. The clonotype was recovered from a woman aged 18-29 years with Graves' hyperthyroidism. The chain employs TRBV12-3 or TRBV12-4 and TRBJ1-5; the D is unclear. The CDR3 DNA reads as TGTGCCAGCAGTTACGGACAGCCCCAGCATTTT. Its translation is CASSYGQPQHF.